The sequence of this T cell receptor beta chain was determined in a study of blood T cell repertoires in COVID-19. Overall study context: Donors in the United States, Italy and Spain gave samples during acute or convalescent COVID-19. T cells, B-cell-depleted T cells, or PBMCs provided the cDNA or gDNA that served as material.

This clone occurred a few times. In the authors' workflow: For nucleated cells, counts were estimated from reference gene primer amplification. Libraries were prepared by immunoSEQ multiplex PCR; TCRdb keeps only in-frame clonotypes and omits some of them. V, J and clone size reflect that table, while D and trimming were determined from the DNA. Found here are around 100,000 clones, more than 80% of them singletons; the top ten hold 3.5%. Losses at the gene ends were 7 bases for V and 7 bases for J; bases not matched to a gene: 4. The CDR3 loop spans 12 amino acids. Sequenced sample: peripheral blood. The TCR originated in a woman aged 55-69 years with acute or convalescent COVID-19. This rearrangement joins TRBV12-3 or TRBV12-4 to TRBJ1-5; 7 nucleotides agree with TRBD1. The CDR3 nucleotides read TGTGCCAGCACCGCAGGGGGACAGCCCCAGCATTTT. This codes for CASTAGGQPQHF.